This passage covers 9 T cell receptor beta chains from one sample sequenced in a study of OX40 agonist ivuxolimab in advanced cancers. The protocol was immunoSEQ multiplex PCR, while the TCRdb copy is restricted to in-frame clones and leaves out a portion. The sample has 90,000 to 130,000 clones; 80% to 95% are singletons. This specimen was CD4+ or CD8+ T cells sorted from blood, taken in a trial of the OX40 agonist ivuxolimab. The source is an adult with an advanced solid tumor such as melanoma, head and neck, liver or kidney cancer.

CDR3 DNA sequence: TGTGCCAGCAGCCCCGAAGGCCCGAACACTGAAGCTTTCTTT. It codes for CASSPEGPNTEAFF. The J gene is TRBJ1-1, the V gene TRBV9; D remains unclear. This CDR3 region has 14 residues. The V end was cut by 4 bases, the J end by 1 base, with 11 bases between. Germline-derived CDR1 and CDR2 are SGDLS and YYNGEE.

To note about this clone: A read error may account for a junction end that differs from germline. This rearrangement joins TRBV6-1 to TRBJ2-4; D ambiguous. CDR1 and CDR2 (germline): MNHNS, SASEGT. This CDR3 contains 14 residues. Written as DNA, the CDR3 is TGTGCCAGCAGTGATGCGGCCGCCACAAACATTCAGTACTTC. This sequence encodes CASSDAAATNIQYF.

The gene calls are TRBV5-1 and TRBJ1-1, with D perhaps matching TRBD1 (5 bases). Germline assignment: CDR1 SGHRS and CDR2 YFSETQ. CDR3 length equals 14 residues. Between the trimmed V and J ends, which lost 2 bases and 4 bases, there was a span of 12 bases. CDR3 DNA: TGCGCCAGCAGCTTCCAGGGAACGATCACTGAAGCTTTCTTT. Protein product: CASSFQGTITEAFF.

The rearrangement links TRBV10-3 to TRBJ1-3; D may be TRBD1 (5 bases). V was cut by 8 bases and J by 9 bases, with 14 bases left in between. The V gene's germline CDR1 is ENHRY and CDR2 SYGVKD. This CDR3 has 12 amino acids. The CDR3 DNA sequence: TGTGCCATCTACCAAACCGGGGGCACCATATATTTT. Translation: CAIYQTGGTIYF.

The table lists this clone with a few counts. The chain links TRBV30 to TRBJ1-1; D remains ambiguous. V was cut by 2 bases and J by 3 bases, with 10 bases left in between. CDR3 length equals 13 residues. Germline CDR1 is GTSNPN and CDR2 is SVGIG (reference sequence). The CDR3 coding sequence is TGTGCCTGGAGTAGCACTTCCTACACTGAAGCTTTCTTT. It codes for CAWSSTSYTEAFF.

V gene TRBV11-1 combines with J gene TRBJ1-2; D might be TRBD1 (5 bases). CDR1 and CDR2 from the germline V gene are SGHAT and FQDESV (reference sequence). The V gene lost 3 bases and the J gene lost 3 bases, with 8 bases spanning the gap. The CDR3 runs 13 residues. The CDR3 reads CASSLGRDYGYTF. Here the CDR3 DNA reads TGTGCCAGCAGCTTGGGCAGGGACTATGGCTACACCTTC. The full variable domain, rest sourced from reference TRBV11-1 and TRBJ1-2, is EAEVAQSPRYKITEKSQAVAFWCDPISGHATLYWYRQILGQGPELLVQFQDESVVDDSQLPKDRFSAERLKGVDSTLKIQPAELGDSAMYLCASSLGRDYGYTFGSGTRLTVV.

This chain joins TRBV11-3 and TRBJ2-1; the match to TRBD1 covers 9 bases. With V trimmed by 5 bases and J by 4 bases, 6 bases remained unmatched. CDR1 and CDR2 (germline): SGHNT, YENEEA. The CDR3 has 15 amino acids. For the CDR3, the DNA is TGTGCCAGCAGCCTGGGACAGGGACCTTACAATGAGCAGTTCTTC. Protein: CASSLGQGPYNEQFF.

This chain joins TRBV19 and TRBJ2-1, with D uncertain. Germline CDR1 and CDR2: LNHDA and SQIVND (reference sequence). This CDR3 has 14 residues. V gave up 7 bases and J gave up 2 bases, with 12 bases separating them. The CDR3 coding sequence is TGTGCCAGTAAGGGTGCAGACCCCTACAATGAGCAGTTCTTC. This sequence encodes CASKGADPYNEQFF.

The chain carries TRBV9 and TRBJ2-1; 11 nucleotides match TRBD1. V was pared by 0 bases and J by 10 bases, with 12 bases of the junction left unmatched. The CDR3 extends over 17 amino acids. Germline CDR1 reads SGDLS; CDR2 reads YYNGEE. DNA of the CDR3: TGTGCCAGCAGCGTAGGCCGGACAGGGGGCGCAGAAAGCGAGCAGTTCTTC. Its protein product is CASSVGRTGGAESEQFF.